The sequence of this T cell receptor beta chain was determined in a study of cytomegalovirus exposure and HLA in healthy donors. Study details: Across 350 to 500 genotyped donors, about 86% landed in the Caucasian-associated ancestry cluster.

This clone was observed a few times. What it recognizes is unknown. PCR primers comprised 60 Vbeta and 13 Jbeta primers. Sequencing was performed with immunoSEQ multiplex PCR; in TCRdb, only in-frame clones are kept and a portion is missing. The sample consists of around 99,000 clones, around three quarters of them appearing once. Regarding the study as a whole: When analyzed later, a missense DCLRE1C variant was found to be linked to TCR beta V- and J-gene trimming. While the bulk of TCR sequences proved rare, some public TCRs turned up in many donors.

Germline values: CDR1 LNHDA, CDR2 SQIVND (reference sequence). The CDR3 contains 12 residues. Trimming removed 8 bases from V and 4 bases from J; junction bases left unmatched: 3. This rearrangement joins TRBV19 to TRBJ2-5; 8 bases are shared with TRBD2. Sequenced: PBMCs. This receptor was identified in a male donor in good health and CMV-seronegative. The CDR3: CASRLAGETQYF. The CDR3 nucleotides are TGTGCCAGTCGGCTAGCGGGAGAGACCCAGTACTTC.